The T cell receptor beta chain described here comes from a study of blood T cell repertoires in COVID-19. Profiling relied on immunoSEQ multiplex PCR, and the TCRdb table lists in-frame clones only, not all of them. Counted here are approximately 110,000 clones, 65% to 75% occurring once; the ten biggest clones make up approximately 6.3%. Sequencing used peripheral blood. The origin of this receptor is a man at least 80 years old with acute or convalescent COVID-19.

The CDR3: CASSPGLPMTTGELFF. The CDR3, as DNA: TGTGCCAGCAGCCCGGGACTCCCGATGACGACCGGGGAGCTGTTTTTT. The V call is TRBV11-3, the J call TRBJ2-2; TRBD2 is a possible D gene (6 bases). Trimming took 5 bases from V and 5 from J, leaving 18 bases between them. Per germline, CDR1 SGHNT and CDR2 YENEEA. This CDR3 has 16 amino acids.